One sample yielded the 10 T cell receptor beta chains listed below, sequenced in a study of OX40 agonist ivuxolimab in advanced cancers. Sequencing used immunoSEQ multiplex PCR; TCRdb keeps in-frame clones, though not all of them. The sample holds some 15,000 clones; approximately 80% are singletons and the top ten take around a third. Sample: CD4+ or CD8+ T cells sorted from blood, taken in a trial of the OX40 agonist ivuxolimab. These receptors were taken from an adult with an advanced solid tumor such as melanoma, head and neck, liver or kidney cancer.

The genes are TRBV27 and TRBJ2-7, with a possible D match to TRBD1 (6 bases). Looked up from germline, CDR1 is MNHEY and CDR2 is SMNVEV (reference sequence). The CDR3 is made up of 14 amino acids. Trimming stripped 5 bases from V and 4 bases from J, with 15 bases between. In DNA, the CDR3 is TGTGCCAGCAGTCCCACCCCGACAGGTTACGAGCAGTACTTC. Translated: CASSPTPTGYEQYF.

As DNA, the CDR3 is TGTGCCAGCAGCTTAGGCAGGGGTGGCAATGAGCAGTTCTTC. Protein product: CASSLGRGGNEQFF. The chain uses TRBV7-3 and TRBJ2-1, with D tentatively TRBD1 (6 bases). The V gene lost 2 bases and the J gene lost 6 bases, with 11 bases spanning the gap. Germline V CDR1 and CDR2: SGHTA, FQGTGA. The length of the CDR3 is 14 residues.

This clone is classed as medium-sized (0.01 to 0.1%). The chain joins TRBV6-5 to TRBJ2-7, with D unresolved. Deletions cut 2 bases from V and 4 bases from J, with 9 bases between. CDR3 size: 13 residues. From germline, CDR1 is MNHEY and CDR2 SVGAGI. The CDR3 here is CASSYAARYEQYF. DNA for the CDR3: TGTGCCAGCAGTTACGCCGCTCGGTACGAGCAGTACTTC.

Of note for this clone: Sequence at one end of the junction differs from germline and may be a read error. V is TRBV11-2 and J is TRBJ2-7, with unresolved D. From germline, CDR1 is SGHAT and CDR2 FQNNGV. The CDR3 is 13 amino acids. CDR3 loop: CASSLSPAGQRDF. The CDR3 region has the DNA TGTGCCAGCAGCTTATCCCCCGCTGGGCAGCGTGACTTC.

In its sample, this clone was seen a few times. This chain connects TRBV9 to TRBJ2-5; perhaps D is TRBD1 or TRBD2 (5 bases each). The CDR3 has 14 amino acids. V dropped 0 bases and J dropped 5 bases, with 11 bases sitting between them. The germline CDR1 and CDR2 sequences are SGDLS and YYNGEE. The CDR3 spells CASSVVGTGETQYF. In DNA form, the CDR3 reads TGTGCCAGCAGCGTAGTAGGGACCGGGGAGACCCAGTACTTC.

V and J are TRBV27 and TRBJ2-3; D not certain. The CDR3 length is 16 residues. Germline V lookup: CDR1 MNHEY, CDR2 SMNVEV (reference sequence). The V end was cut by 2 bases, the J end by 0 bases, with 12 bases between. The CDR3, as DNA: TGTGCCAGCAGTTTAAAGTTGCTTACTAGCACAGATACGCAGTATTTT. It translates to CASSLKLLTSTDTQYF.

The V gene is TRBV27, the J gene TRBJ2-1; D is perhaps TRBD1 (6 bases). V lost 10 bases and J 1 base, leaving 8 bases between the germline ends. Germline V CDR1 and CDR2: MNHEY, SMNVEV (reference sequence). The CDR3 is 12 residues long. In nucleotides, the CDR3 is TGTGCCACCAGGGGTTCCTACAATGAGCAGTTCTTC. It codes for CATRGSYNEQFF.

The chain links TRBV6-6 to TRBJ2-7, with D possibly TRBD2 on 6 matching bases. Trimming removed 5 bases from V and 4 bases from J, with 15 bases in between. Per germline, CDR1 MNHNY and CDR2 SVGAGI (reference sequence). The CDR3 contains 14 residues. The DNA for the CDR3 is TGTGCCAGCAGTCCCCCCGGCGCGGGGTACGAGCAGTACTTC. Protein product: CASSPPGAGYEQYF.

This rearrangement joins TRBV6-1 to TRBJ2-1, with 10 bases lining up with TRBD2. The CDR3 totals 15 residues. The V gene's germline CDR1 is MNHNS and CDR2 SASEGT. V lost 8 bases to trimming and J lost 4 bases; unmatched junction nucleotides: 8. Written as DNA, the CDR3 is TGTGCCAGCCAGGGAGCGGGAGGGCGATACAATGAGCAGTTCTTC. This translates into CASQGAGGRYNEQFF.

The V and J genes are TRBV7-3 and TRBJ2-1; the D is unclear. CDR1 is SGHTA and CDR2 is FQGTGA in the germline V gene. V lost 5 bases to trimming and J lost 5 bases, with 10 bases between them. The CDR3 is 13 residues long. This CDR3 is CASSRTRNNEQFF. Written as DNA, the CDR3 is TGTGCCAGCAGCCGGACGCGGAACAATGAGCAGTTCTTC.